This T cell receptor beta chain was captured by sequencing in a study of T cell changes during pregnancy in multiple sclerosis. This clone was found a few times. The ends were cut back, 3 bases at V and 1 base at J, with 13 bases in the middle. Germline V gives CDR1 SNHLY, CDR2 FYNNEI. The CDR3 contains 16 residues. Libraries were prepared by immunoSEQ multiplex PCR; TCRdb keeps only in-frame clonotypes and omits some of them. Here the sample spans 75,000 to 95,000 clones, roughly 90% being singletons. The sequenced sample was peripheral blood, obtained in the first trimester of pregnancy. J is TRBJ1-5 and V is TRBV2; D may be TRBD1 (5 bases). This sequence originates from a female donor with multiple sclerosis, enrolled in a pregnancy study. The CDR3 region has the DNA TGTGCCAGCAGTGAGAGCGTGTACAGGAGCAATCAGCCCCAGCATTTT. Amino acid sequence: CASSESVYRSNQPQHF.